The 7 T cell receptor beta chains given below trace back to one sample, sequenced in a study of blood T cell repertoires in COVID-19. TCRdb's table, derived via immunoSEQ multiplex PCR, lists solely in-frame clones and lacks some. The sample gives hundreds of thousands of clones, 75% to 90% of which show up once; around 13% is in the top ten. Sequencing was carried out using peripheral blood. The receptors originated from a woman in her fifties or sixties with acute or convalescent COVID-19.

The chain carries TRBV24-1 and TRBJ1-4; 8 bases fit TRBD1. This CDR3 has 14 amino acids. V was clipped by 6 bases and J by 8 bases; unmatched bases: 7. Per the germline V gene, CDR1 is KGHDR and CDR2 is SFDVKD. CDR3 sequence: CATSKTGEDEKLFF. The DNA of the CDR3 is TGTGCCACCAGTAAGACAGGGGAAGACGAAAAACTGTTTTTT.

The chain carries TRBV28 and TRBJ2-1, with TRBD2 matching 10 bases. The V gene's germline CDR1 is MDHEN and CDR2 SYDVKM. After removal of 1 base from V and 12 bases from J, the junction contained 6 bases not matched to a gene. This CDR3 has 14 residues. The CDR3 loop is CASSLYTSGIGQFF. The CDR3 DNA follows: TGTGCCAGCAGTTTATATACTAGCGGGATCGGGCAGTTCTTC. Combining the CDR3 with reference TRBV28 and TRBJ2-1 gives the whole variable domain DVKVTQSSRYLVKRTGEKVFLECVQDMDHENMFWYRQDPGLGLRLIYFSYDVKMKEKGDIPEGYSVSREKKERFSLILESASTNQTSMYLCASSLYTSGIGQFFGPGTRLTVL.

The rearrangement uses TRBV6-6 and TRBJ1-5, with D maybe TRBD1 (6 bases). The germline V and J ends were trimmed by 5 bases and 7 bases, with 12 bases remaining between them. The CDR3 has 13 residues. The germline CDR1 and CDR2 sequences are MNHNY and SVGAGI (reference sequence). This chain's CDR3 is CASSTQGRQPQHF. The DNA for the CDR3 is TGTGCCAGCAGTACACAGGGACGGCAGCCCCAGCATTTT.

This chain joins TRBV27 and TRBJ2-7; D gene uncertain. This CDR3 region has 13 residues. Trimming pared 4 bases from V and 3 bases from J, leaving 10 bases between. The germline V gene encodes CDR1 MNHEY and CDR2 SMNVEV (reference sequence). The CDR3 sequence is CASSSFLNYEQYF. The CDR3 coding sequence is TGTGCCAGCAGTTCTTTCCTAAACTACGAGCAGTACTTC.

V usage is TRBV4-3 and J usage is TRBJ2-3; unclear D gene. The V and J ends lost 0 bases and 6 bases respectively, with 10 bases between them. The CDR3 is made up of 14 amino acids. The germline V gene encodes CDR1 LGHNA and CDR2 YSLEER. In DNA, the CDR3 is TGCGCCAGCAGCCAAGATTCCTCGGAGGATACGCAGTATTTT. Translated, it gives CASSQDSSEDTQYF.

The chain joins TRBV28 to TRBJ1-5, with 8 bases lining up with TRBD1. The J segment lost 0 bases and the V segment lost 5 bases, leaving 12 bases of the junction unmatched. CDR1 and CDR2 from the germline V gene are MDHEN and SYDVKM. CDR3 length equals 18 residues. This chain's CDR3 is CASSGLWTGTYSNQPQHF. CDR3 in DNA: TGTGCCAGCAGTGGACTGTGGACAGGGACATATAGCAATCAGCCCCAGCATTTT.

The rearrangement joins TRBV28 to TRBJ1-5, with D unclear. The germline CDR1 and CDR2 sequences are MDHEN and SYDVKM. Trimming pared 2 bases from V and 12 bases from J, leaving 11 bases between. The CDR3 covers 12 residues. CDR3 sequence reads: CASSLRFRVQHF. CDR3 DNA: TGTGCCAGCAGTTTAAGGTTTCGGGTCCAGCATTTT.